The 23 T cell receptor beta chains reported below all come from one sample, sequenced in a study of T cells after yellow fever vaccination. TCRdb analysed the 5' RACE reads with MiXCR anew, one entry per CDR3 protein. The data hold hundreds of thousands of distinct CDR3 sequences, with approximately 19% observed a single time. The material sequenced was PBMCs, taken before the yellow fever booster vaccination. The source is a man aged 18 to 29 who received the YFV17D yellow fever vaccine.

This clonotype came up a few times. The chain carries TRBV10-3 and TRBJ2-2; 11 bases fit TRBD1. CDR3 length: 16 residues. V shed 2 bases and J 7 bases; nucleotides not matched to a gene: 6. The V gene's germline CDR1 is ENHRY and CDR2 SYGVKD. As DNA, the CDR3 is TGTGCCATCAGTGAGCCGGACAGGGGGCATGTCGGGGAGCTGTTTTTT. This sequence encodes CAISEPDRGHVGELFF.

This clonotype appeared a few times. The J gene is TRBJ2-5, the V gene TRBV20-1, with TRBD1 as a possible D gene (6 bases). Deletions cut 3 bases from V and 8 bases from J, with 16 bases between. Germline CDR1 reads DFQATT; CDR2 reads SNEGSKA (reference sequence). The CDR3 is 13 residues long. CDR3 amino acids: CSASGDTGATQYF. For the CDR3, the DNA is TGCAGTGCTAGCGGGGACACCGGGGCCACCCAGTACTTC.

This clonotype was observed a handful of times. The chain joins TRBV12-3 or TRBV12-4 to TRBJ2-1; D possibly uses TRBD1 or TRBD2 (5 bases each). This CDR3 is 15 amino acids long. Trimming took off 7 bases at V and 3 bases at J, with 16 bases between the two ends. CDR3 sequence (DNA): TGTGCCAGCAAAATTACGGGACGGATCTACAATGAGCAGTTCTTC. Protein sequence: CASKITGRIYNEQFF.

V gene TRBV6-6 combines with J gene TRBJ1-5; D gene ambiguous. The CDR3 length is 15 residues. V gave up 0 bases and J gave up 3 bases, with 9 bases separating them. The V gene's germline CDR1 is MNHNY and CDR2 SVGAGI (reference sequence). The CDR3 spells CASSYSGRVNQPQHF. The DNA for the CDR3 is TGTGCCAGCAGTTACTCAGGCAGAGTCAATCAGCCCCAGCATTTT.

In its sample, this clonotype was seen a few times. The genes are TRBV12-3 or TRBV12-4 and TRBJ1-5, with 8 bases identical to TRBD1. Trimming cost V 5 bases and J 5 bases; bases outside gene matches: 5. The CDR3 runs 14 residues. The CDR3 region is CASSDGTGHQPQHF. The CDR3 nucleotides read TGTGCCAGCAGTGACGGGACAGGCCATCAGCCCCAGCATTTT.

The gene calls are TRBV5-8 and TRBJ1-5, with 8 bases identical to TRBD1. Germline values: CDR1 SGHTS, CDR2 YDEGEE. The CDR3 is 18 amino acids. V lost 7 bases to trimming and J lost 0 bases; unmatched junction nucleotides: 15. Written as DNA, the CDR3 is TGTGCCAGCTATCGGGGCAGGGGGCCGGGATATAGCAATCAGCCCCAGCATTTT. It yields the protein CASYRGRGPGYSNQPQHF.

V and J are TRBV4-1 and TRBJ2-2; D not certain. CDR1 and CDR2 from the germline V gene are MGHRA and YSYEKL. V was cut by 1 base and J by 4 bases, with 10 bases left in between. This CDR3 comprises 15 residues. CDR3 region: CASSQGGSLTGELFF. CDR3 DNA sequence: TGCGCCAGCAGCCAAGGCGGATCTCTCACCGGGGAGCTGTTTTTT.

This clonotype turned up a few times. This chain uses TRBV20-1 with TRBJ1-4; TRBD1 matches at 8 bases. Trimming removed 6 bases from V and 1 base from J; junction bases left unmatched: 13. Germline V gene sequence: CDR1 DFQATT, CDR2 SNEGSKA (reference sequence). This CDR3 contains 17 residues. DNA of the CDR3: TGCAGTGCCCGACCCGACGACAGGGGCATAACTAATGAAAAACTGTTTTTT. It is translated as CSARPDDRGITNEKLFF.

This clonotype has a handful of counts. The chain combines TRBV6-5 with TRBJ1-4; D perhaps matches TRBD1 (6 bases). The CDR3 runs to 15 residues. Between the trimmed V and J ends, which lost 4 bases and 3 bases, there was a span of 12 bases. Per the germline V gene, CDR1 is MNHEY and CDR2 is SVGAGI. The CDR3 spells CASSFDRRANEKLFF. CDR3 nucleotide sequence: TGTGCCAGCAGTTTTGACAGGCGTGCTAATGAAAAACTGTTTTTT.

V and J are TRBV5-5 and TRBJ2-4; 9 bases are shared with TRBD2. In germline, CDR1 is SGHKS, CDR2 YYEKEE (reference sequence). The V segment lost 7 bases and the J segment 4 bases; nucleotides outside the gene matches: 12. The CDR3 spans 16 residues. The CDR3 nucleotides read TGTGCCAGCGAGGAAGGCGGGGGGGCCCGAAAAAACATTCAGTACTTC. Translating it yields CASEEGGGARKNIQYF.

This clonotype has only a few counts. This chain connects TRBV6-5 to TRBJ1-5, with D possibly TRBD1 on 6 matching bases. V lost 0 bases and J lost 7, with 13 bases in between. Germline values: CDR1 MNHEY, CDR2 SVGAGI. This CDR3 spans 15 amino acids. Written as DNA, the CDR3 is TGTGCCAGCAGTTACTCTGGGGGGGCAGGGCAGCCCCAGCATTTT. Translation: CASSYSGGAGQPQHF.

V and J are TRBV10-3 and TRBJ1-2, with D possibly TRBD1 on 5 matching bases. The CDR3 sequence is 11 residues long. CDR1 is ENHRY and CDR2 is SYGVKD in the germline V gene. V was clipped by 6 bases and J by 8 bases, with 10 bases between them. The CDR3 loop is CAIRGVGGYTF. CDR3 nucleotide sequence: TGTGCCATCAGGGGGGTAGGAGGCTACACCTTC.

This sequence joins TRBV5-1 and TRBJ1-6; no reliable D call. Germline assignment: CDR1 SGHRS and CDR2 YFSETQ. V lost 2 bases, J lost 8 bases, and 8 bases lay in between. The CDR3 sequence is 13 residues long. The DNA of the CDR3 is TGCGCCAGCAGCTTAGTAAAGGATTCACCCCTCCACTTT. This gives the protein CASSLVKDSPLHF.

This clonotype was recorded a few times. The chain carries TRBV5-5 and TRBJ1-2; D is perhaps TRBD1 (6 bases). There are 17 residues in the CDR3. The V end was cut by 5 bases, the J end by 3 bases, with 23 bases between. The germline CDR1 and CDR2 sequences are SGHKS and YYEKEE (reference sequence). CDR3 loop: CASSPLGGAPVHYGYTF. The CDR3 region has the DNA TGTGCCAGCAGTCCATTGGGGGGGGCGCCTGTTCACTATGGCTACACCTTC.

The chain links TRBV9 to TRBJ2-3, with a tentative D call TRBD2 (5 bases). The CDR3 sequence is 14 residues long. The germline V gene encodes CDR1 SGDLS and CDR2 YYNGEE. Trimming shortened V by 0 bases and J by 7 bases, and 12 bases separated the two germline ends. The CDR3 region has the DNA TGTGCCAGCAGCGTAGCTACTGTCGGGAATACGCAGTATTTT. It is translated as CASSVATVGNTQYF. Full variable domain (rest looked up from reference TRBV9 and TRBJ2-3): DSGVTQTPKHLITATGQRVTLRCSPRSGDLSVYWYQQSLDQGLQFLIQYYNGEERAKGNILERFSAQQFPDLHSELNLSSLELGDSALYFCASSVATVGNTQYFGPGTRLTVL.

This clonotype was observed a handful of times. The CDR3 loop reads CASSLTGQGSYNEQFF. The DNA for the CDR3 is TGTGCCAGCAGCTTAACGGGACAGGGGTCGTACAATGAGCAGTTCTTC. This chain uses TRBV7-3 with TRBJ2-1, with 10 bases identical to TRBD1. Unmatched junction bases numbered 3, after V lost 0 bases and J lost 4 bases. Germline V gene lookup returns CDR1 SGHTA and CDR2 FQGTGA. This CDR3 is built from 16 residues.

The chain joins TRBV6-5 to TRBJ2-1, with D perhaps TRBD1 (5 bases). Per germline, CDR1 MNHEY and CDR2 SVGAGI. The germline V and J ends were trimmed by 2 bases and 5 bases, with 7 bases remaining between them. This CDR3 is built from 13 residues. The CDR3 here is CASSYGADNEQFF. DNA of the CDR3: TGTGCCAGCAGTTACGGGGCAGACAATGAGCAGTTCTTC.

This clonotype was counted only a few times. The chain combines TRBV12-3 or TRBV12-4 with TRBJ2-1, with 7 positions matching TRBD1. The junction had 6 bases not matched to a gene; V was cut back by 4 bases and J by 3 bases. The CDR3 has 15 amino acids. The CDR3 DNA reads TGTGCCAGCAGTTACGGACAGGTGATCTACAATGAGCAGTTCTTC. This encodes CASSYGQVIYNEQFF.

There are a few counts of this clonotype. The chain employs TRBV14 and TRBJ2-3; 12 bases agree with TRBD2. CDR1 SGHDN and CDR2 FVKESK come from the germline V gene. V dropped 2 bases and J dropped 2; count of bases not matched to a gene: 5. This CDR3 contains 17 residues. The CDR3 reads CASSQIRTSGATDTQYF. The CDR3 nucleotides are TGTGCCAGCAGCCAAATCCGGACTAGCGGGGCCACAGATACGCAGTATTTT.

This clonotype was counted only a few times. The rearrangement joins TRBV4-1 to TRBJ2-7; 11 bases fit TRBD2. This CDR3 is built from 14 residues. V lost 1 base and J lost 7; bases outside the gene matches: 3. Germline-derived CDR1 and CDR2 are MGHRA and YSYEKL. CDR3 in amino acids: CASSQGLAGGEQYV. CDR3 DNA sequence: TGCGCCAGCAGCCAAGGTCTAGCGGGGGGAGAGCAGTACGTC.

The rearrangement uses TRBV15 and TRBJ1-3; no definite D call. The CDR3 extends over 15 amino acids. Germline CDR1 LNHNV, CDR2 YYDKDF (reference sequence). V lost 0 bases to trimming and J lost 2 bases, with 8 bases between them. CDR3 sequence reads: CATSREAGPGNTIYF. CDR3 DNA: TGTGCCACCAGCAGAGAGGCAGGCCCTGGAAACACCATATATTTT.

A few counts support this clonotype. V is TRBV5-1 and J is TRBJ1-1; a weak D match, TRBD1 (5 bases). The CDR3 loop spans 14 amino acids. V was trimmed by 2 bases and J by 2 bases, leaving 10 bases between them. The V gene's germline CDR1 is SGHRS and CDR2 YFSETQ. The CDR3: CASSFDSHNTEAFF. DNA of the CDR3: TGCGCCAGCAGCTTCGACAGTCATAACACTGAAGCTTTCTTT.

V and J are TRBV12-3 or TRBV12-4 and TRBJ2-2, with D perhaps TRBD2 (6 bases). V lost 3 bases, J lost 7 bases, and 9 bases lay in between. This CDR3 region has 13 residues. CDR3 amino acids: CASSFRSGGELFF. The CDR3 DNA follows: TGTGCCAGCAGTTTTCGTAGCGGCGGGGAGCTGTTTTTT.